This T cell receptor (beta chain) is from a study of cytomegalovirus exposure and HLA in healthy donors. In the study overall: The same platform was used for the roughly 120 validation repertoires as for the 666 first-cohort repertoires, as reported in a later analysis.

Remarks on this clone: What it recognizes is unknown.

Regarding the study as a whole: The study recorded 160 or so TCR beta chains that were cytomegalovirus-associated. Three CMV-associated chains were confirmed in vitro to be specific for CMV antigens.

The assay was immunoSEQ multiplex PCR, and TCRdb's table has in-frame clones only and misses some. The profile covers tens of thousands of clones, with nearly 95% appearing a single time and roughly 1.4% taken by the ten largest. The receptor comes from a man aged 18 to 30 in good health and CMV-seropositive. What was sequenced was PBMCs.

The DNA of the CDR3 is TGTGCCAGCAGCTTTTCCCTAGCGGGAGCCTACGAGCAGTACTTC. Its protein is CASSFSLAGAYEQYF. V gene TRBV5-6 combines with J gene TRBJ2-7; the match to TRBD2 covers 10 bases. This CDR3 has 15 amino acids. Losses at the gene ends were 2 bases for V and 2 bases for J; bases not matched to a gene: 4. From germline, CDR1 is SGHDT and CDR2 YYEEEE. Based on the CDR3 plus reference TRBV5-6 and TRBJ2-7, the full variable domain is DAGVTQSPTHLIKTRGQQVTLRCSPKSGHDTVSWYQQALGQGPQFIFQYYEEEERQRGNFPDRFSGHQFPNYSSELNVNALLLGDSALYLCASSFSLAGAYEQYFGPGTRLTVT.